What follows describes a single TCR beta chain. This sample was included in a study of control samples from healthy donors and cancer patients. This CDR3 has 15 amino acids. With 7 bases removed from V and 0 bases from J, the gap between germline ends came to 15 bases. In germline, CDR1 is SGHTS, CDR2 YDEGEE. Using immunoSEQ multiplex PCR, the repertoire was profiled, and TCRdb retains in-frame clones only, with some absent. The profile shows 70,000 to 95,000 clones, roughly 86% of them singletons. The specimen was blood. The receptor's source is a man in his fifties or sixties in good health. This rearrangement joins TRBV5-8 to TRBJ2-3, with a tentative D call TRBD1 (6 bases). CDR3 amino acids: CASLRGGFSTDTQYF. CDR3 nucleotides: TGTGCCAGCCTCAGAGGGGGATTTAGCACAGATACGCAGTATTTT.